These T cell receptor beta chains were read from a single sample in a study of cytomegalovirus exposure and HLA in healthy donors. Libraries were prepared by immunoSEQ multiplex PCR; TCRdb keeps only in-frame clonotypes and omits some of them. This sample has 190,000 or so clones, with roughly 80% found just once. The sample was PBMCs. The source of these receptors is a woman aged 18 to 35 in good health and CMV-seropositive. Both conserved end residues are part of each CDR3.

cdr3_aa: CASSQDLDTVRTDTQYF
j_call: TRBJ2-3
v_call: TRBV4-3
cdr3_length: 17

cdr3_aa: CASRRASGANVLTF
j_call: TRBJ2-6
v_call: TRBV9
cdr3_length: 14

cdr3_aa: CASSHRDRKEKLFF
j_call: TRBJ1-4
v_call: TRBV5-4
cdr3_length: 14

cdr3_aa: CASSFGHQETQYF
j_call: TRBJ2-5
v_call: TRBV7-3
cdr3_length: 13

cdr3_aa: CASSDPTGSSNQPQHF
j_call: TRBJ1-5
v_call: TRBV6-1
cdr3_length: 16

cdr3_aa: CASSLGTRRNSPLHF
j_call: TRBJ1-6
v_call: TRBV13
cdr3_length: 15

cdr3_aa: CASSLGPPTGQPQHF
j_call: TRBJ1-5
v_call: TRBV5-6
cdr3_length: 15

cdr3_aa: CASSFISAGRPGELFF
j_call: TRBJ2-2
v_call: TRBV6-5
cdr3_length: 16

cdr3_aa: CASSSTGSVSGELFF
j_call: TRBJ2-2
v_call: TRBV11-2
cdr3_length: 15

cdr3_aa: CASSVGSSGGYEQYF
j_call: TRBJ2-7
v_call: TRBV9
cdr3_length: 15

cdr3_aa: CASSLELFLEAFF
j_call: TRBJ1-1
v_call: TRBV11-2
cdr3_length: 13

cdr3_aa: CASGRQGRYGYTF
j_call: TRBJ1-2
v_call: TRBV7-9
cdr3_length: 13

cdr3_aa: CASSGTANNEQFF
j_call: TRBJ2-1
v_call: TRBV9
cdr3_length: 13

cdr3_aa: CASSQGPDSPIYGYTF
j_call: TRBJ1-2
v_call: TRBV14
cdr3_length: 16

cdr3_aa: CASTKGAPYEQYF
j_call: TRBJ2-7
v_call: TRBV6-5
cdr3_length: 13

cdr3_aa: CASSPRQGAFPTEAFF
j_call: TRBJ1-1
v_call: TRBV9
cdr3_length: 16

cdr3_aa: CASKRVPGELFF
j_call: TRBJ2-2
v_call: TRBV6-1
cdr3_length: 12